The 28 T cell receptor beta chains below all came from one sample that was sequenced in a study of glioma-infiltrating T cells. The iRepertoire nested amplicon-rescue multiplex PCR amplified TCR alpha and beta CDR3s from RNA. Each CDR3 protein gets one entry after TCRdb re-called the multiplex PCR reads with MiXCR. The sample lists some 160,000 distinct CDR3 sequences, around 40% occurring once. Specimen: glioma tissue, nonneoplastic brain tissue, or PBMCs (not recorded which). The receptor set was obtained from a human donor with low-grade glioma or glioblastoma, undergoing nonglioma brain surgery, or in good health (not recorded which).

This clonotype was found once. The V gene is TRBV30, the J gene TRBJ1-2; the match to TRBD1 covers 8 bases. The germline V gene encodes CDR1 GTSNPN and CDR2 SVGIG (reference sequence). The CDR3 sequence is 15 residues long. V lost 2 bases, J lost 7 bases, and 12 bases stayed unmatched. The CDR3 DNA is TGTGCCTGGAGTAAATCAGGCAGGGGGCCTGGTGGCTACACCTTC. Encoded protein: CAWSKSGRGPGGYTF.

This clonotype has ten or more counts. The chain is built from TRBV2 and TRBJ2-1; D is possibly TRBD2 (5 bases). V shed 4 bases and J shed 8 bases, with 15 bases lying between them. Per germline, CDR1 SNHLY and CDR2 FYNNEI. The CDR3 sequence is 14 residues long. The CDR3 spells CASSVGGGRDEQFF. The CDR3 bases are TGTGCCAGCAGTGTTGGAGGTGGTCGTGATGAGCAGTTCTTC. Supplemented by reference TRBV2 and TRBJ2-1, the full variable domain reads EPEVTQTPSHQVTQMGQEVILRCVPISNHLYFYWYRQILGQKVEFLVSFYNNEISEKSEIFDDQFSVERPDGSNFTLKIRSTKLEDSAMYFCASSVGGGRDEQFFGPGTRLTVL.

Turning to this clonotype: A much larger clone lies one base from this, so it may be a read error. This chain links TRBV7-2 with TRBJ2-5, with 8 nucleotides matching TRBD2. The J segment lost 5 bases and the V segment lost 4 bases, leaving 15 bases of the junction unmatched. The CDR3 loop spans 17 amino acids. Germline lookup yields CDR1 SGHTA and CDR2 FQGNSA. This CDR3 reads CASSSGSSGILLETQYF. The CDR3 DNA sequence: TGTGCCAGCAGCTCCGGGAGTAGCGGGATCTTGTTGGAGACCCAGTACTTC.

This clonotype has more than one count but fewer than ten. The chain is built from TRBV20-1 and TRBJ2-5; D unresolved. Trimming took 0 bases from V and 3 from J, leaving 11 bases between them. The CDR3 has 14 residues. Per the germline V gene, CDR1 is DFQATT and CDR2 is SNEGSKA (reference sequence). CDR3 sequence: CSARDFGREETQYF. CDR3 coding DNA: TGCAGTGCTAGAGATTTCGGACGGGAAGAGACCCAGTACTTC.

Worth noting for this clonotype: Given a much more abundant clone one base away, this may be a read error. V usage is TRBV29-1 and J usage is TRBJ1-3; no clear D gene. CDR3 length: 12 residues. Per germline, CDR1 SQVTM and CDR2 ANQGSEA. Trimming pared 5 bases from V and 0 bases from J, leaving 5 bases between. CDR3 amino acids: CSVRTSGNTIYF. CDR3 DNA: TGCAGCGTTAGGACCTCTGGAAACACCATATATTTT.

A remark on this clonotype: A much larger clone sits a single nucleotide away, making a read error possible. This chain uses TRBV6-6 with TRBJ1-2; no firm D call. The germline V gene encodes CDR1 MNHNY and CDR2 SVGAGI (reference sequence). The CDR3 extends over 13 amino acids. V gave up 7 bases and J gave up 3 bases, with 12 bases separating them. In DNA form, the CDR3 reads TGTGCCAGCAAGAGCGGGCGTGACTATGGCTACACCTTC. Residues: CASKSGRDYGYTF.

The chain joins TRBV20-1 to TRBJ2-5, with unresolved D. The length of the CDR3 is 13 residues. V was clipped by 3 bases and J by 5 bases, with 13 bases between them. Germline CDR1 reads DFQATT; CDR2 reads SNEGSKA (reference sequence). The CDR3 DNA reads TGCAGTGCTAGTCGCGGAGTCGCCGAGACCCAGTACTTC. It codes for CSASRGVAETQYF.

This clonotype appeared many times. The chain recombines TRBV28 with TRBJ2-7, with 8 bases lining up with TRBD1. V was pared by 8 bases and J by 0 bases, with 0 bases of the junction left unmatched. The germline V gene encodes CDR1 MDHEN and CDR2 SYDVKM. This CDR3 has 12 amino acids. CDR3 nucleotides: TGTGCCAGCGGACAGGGCTCCTACGAGCAGTACTTC. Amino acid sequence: CASGQGSYEQYF. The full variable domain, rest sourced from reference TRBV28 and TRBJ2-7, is DVKVTQSSRYLVKRTGEKVFLECVQDMDHENMFWYRQDPGLGLRLIYFSYDVKMKEKGDIPEGYSVSREKKERFSLILESASTNQTSMYLCASGQGSYEQYFGPGTRLTVT.

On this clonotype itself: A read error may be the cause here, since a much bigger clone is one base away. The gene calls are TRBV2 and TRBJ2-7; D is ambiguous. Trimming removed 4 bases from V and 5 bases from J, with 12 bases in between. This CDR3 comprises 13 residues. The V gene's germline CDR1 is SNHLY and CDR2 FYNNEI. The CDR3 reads CASSVHWNNEQYF. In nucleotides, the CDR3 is TGTGCCAGCAGTGTGCACTGGAACAACGAGCAGTACTTC. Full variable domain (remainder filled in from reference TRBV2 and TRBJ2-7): EPEVTQTPSHQVTQMGQEVILRCVPISNHLYFYWYRQILGQKVEFLVSFYNNEISEKSEIFDDQFSVERPDGSNFTLKIRSTKLEDSAMYFCASSVHWNNEQYFGPGTRLTVT.

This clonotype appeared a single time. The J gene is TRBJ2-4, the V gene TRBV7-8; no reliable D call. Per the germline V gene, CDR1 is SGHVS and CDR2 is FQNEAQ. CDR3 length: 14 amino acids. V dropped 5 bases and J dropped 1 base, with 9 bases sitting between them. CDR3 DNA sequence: TGTGCCAGCAGCCATCCAGCGGCCAAAAACATTCAGTACTTC. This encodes CASSHPAAKNIQYF.

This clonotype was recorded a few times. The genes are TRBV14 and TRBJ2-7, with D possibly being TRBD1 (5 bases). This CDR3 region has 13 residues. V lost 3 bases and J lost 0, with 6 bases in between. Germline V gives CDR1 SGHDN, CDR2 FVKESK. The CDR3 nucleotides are TGTGCCAGCAGCCAGGGGCTCTCCTACGAGCAGTACTTC. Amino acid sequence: CASSQGLSYEQYF.

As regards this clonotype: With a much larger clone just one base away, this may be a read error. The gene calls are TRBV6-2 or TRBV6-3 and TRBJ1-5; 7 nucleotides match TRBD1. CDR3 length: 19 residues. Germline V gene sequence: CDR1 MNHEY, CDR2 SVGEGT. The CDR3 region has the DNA TGTACCAGCTCGCACCCAAGCACCGGGACAGCTCCCGGGGTTCAGCCCCAGCATTTT. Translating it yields CTSSHPSTGTAPGVQPQHF.

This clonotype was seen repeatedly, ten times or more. The CDR3 DNA reads TGTGCCAGCAGACCCGGACAGGGACTTCAGCCCCAGCATTTT. This gives the protein CASRPGQGLQPQHF. The chain combines TRBV2 with TRBJ1-5, with 8 bases lining up with TRBD1. This CDR3 spans 14 amino acids. The trim removed 6 bases at V and 6 bases at J, leaving 7 bases unmatched. Per the germline V gene, CDR1 is SNHLY and CDR2 is FYNNEI.

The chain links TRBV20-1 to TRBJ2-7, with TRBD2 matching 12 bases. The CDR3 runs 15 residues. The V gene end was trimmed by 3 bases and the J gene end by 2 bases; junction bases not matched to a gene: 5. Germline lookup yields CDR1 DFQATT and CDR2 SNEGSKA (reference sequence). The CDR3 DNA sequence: TGCAGTGCTAGTCCCCGACTAGCGGGAGCCTACGAGCAGTACTTC. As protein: CSASPRLAGAYEQYF.

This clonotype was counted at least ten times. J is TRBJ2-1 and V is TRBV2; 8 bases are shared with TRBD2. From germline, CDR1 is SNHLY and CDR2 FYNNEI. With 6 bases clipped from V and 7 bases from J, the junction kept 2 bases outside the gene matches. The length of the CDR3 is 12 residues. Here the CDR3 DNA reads TGTGCCAGCAGCTCTAGCGGGAATGAGCAGTTCTTC. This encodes CASSSSGNEQFF.

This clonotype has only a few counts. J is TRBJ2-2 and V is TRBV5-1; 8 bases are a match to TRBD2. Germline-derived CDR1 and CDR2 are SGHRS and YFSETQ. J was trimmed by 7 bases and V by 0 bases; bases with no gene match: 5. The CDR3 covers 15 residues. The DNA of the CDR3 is TGCGCCAGCAGCTTGGACGCGGGAGGCGGCGGGGAGCTGTTTTTT. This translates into CASSLDAGGGGELFF.

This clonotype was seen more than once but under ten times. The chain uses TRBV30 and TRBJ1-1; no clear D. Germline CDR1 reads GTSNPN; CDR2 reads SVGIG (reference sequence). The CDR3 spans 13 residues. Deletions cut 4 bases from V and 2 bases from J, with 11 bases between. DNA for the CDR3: TGTGCCTGGAACCGACGGGGTAACACTGAAGCTTTCTTT. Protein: CAWNRRGNTEAFF.

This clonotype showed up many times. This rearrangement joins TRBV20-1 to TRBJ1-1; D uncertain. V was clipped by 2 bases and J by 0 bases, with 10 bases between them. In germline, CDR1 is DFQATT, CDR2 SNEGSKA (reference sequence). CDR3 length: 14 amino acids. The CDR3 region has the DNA TGCAGTGCTAGAACTGGACTGATGAACACTGAAGCTTTCTTT. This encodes CSARTGLMNTEAFF.

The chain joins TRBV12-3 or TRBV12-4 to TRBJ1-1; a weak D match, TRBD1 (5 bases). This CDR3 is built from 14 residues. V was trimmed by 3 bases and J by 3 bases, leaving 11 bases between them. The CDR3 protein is CASSFPTEYTEAFF. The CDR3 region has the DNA TGTGCCAGCAGTTTTCCGACAGAATACACTGAAGCTTTCTTT.

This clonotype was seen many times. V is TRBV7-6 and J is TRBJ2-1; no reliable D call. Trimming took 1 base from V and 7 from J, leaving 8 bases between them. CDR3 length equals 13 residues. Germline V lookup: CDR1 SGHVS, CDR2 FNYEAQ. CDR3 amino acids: CASSLDRRNEQFF. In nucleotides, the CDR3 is TGTGCCAGCAGCTTAGATAGGCGGAATGAGCAGTTCTTC. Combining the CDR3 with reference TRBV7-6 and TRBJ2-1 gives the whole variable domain GAGVSQSPRYKVTKRGQDVALRCDPISGHVSLYWYRQALGQGPEFLTYFNYEAQQDKSGLPNDRFSAERPEGSISTLTIQRTEQRDSAMYRCASSLDRRNEQFFGPGTRLTVL.

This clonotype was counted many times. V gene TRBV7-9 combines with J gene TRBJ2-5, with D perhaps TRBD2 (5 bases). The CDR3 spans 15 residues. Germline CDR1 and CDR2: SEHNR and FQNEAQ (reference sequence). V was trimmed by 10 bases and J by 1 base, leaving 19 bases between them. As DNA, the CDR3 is TGTGCCACCATAAACCCGCCGGGGTCCCAAGAGACCCAGTACTTC. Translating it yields CATINPPGSQETQYF.

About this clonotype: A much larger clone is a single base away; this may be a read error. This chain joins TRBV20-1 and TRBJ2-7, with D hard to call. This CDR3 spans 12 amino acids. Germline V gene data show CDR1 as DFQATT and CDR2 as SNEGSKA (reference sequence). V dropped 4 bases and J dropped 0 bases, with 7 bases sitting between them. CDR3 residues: CSAIPSSYEQYF. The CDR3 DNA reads TGCAGTGCTATACCCAGCTCCTACGAGCAGTACTTC.

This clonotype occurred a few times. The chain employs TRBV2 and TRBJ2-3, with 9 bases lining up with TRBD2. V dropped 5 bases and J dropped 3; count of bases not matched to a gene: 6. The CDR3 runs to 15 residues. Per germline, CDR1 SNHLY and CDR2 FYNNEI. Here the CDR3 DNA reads TGTGCCAGCAGTTTGGGACTAGCAAGGACAGATACGCAGTATTTT. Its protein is CASSLGLARTDTQYF.

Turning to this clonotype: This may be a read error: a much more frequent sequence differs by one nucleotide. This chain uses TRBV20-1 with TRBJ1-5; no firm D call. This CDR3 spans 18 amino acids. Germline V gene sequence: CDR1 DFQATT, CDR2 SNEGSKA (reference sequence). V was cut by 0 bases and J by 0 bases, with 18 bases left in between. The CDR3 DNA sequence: TGCAGTGCTAGAGACCGCTCCTTAGGCGAGTATAGCAATCAGCCCCAGCATTTT. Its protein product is CSARDRSLGEYSNQPQHF.

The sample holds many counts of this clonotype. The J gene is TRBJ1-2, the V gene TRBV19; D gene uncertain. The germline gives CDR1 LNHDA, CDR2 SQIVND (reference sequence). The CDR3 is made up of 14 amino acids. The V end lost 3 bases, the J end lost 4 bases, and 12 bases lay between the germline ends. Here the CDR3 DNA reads TGTGCCAGTAGTATTACCGGCAGGTCCTATGGCTACACCTTC. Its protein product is CASSITGRSYGYTF.

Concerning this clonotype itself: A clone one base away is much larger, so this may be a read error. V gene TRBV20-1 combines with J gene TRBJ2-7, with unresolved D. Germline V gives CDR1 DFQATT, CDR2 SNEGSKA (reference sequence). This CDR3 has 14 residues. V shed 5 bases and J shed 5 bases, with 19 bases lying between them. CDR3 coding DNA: TGCAGTGCTCCCTCCGTGGGAATGAGCGACGAGCAGTACTTC. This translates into CSAPSVGMSDEQYF.

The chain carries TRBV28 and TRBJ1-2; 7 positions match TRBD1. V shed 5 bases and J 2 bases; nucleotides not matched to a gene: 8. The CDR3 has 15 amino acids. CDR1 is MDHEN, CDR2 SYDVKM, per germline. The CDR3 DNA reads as TGTGCCAGCAGTCCACTCGGACAGGCCAACTATGGCTACACCTTC. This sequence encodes CASSPLGQANYGYTF.

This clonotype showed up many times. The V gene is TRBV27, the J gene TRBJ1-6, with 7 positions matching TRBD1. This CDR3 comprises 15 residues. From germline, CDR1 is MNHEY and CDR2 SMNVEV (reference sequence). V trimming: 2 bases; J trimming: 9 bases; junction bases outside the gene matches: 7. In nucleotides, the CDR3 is TGTGCCAGCAGTTTAGGCGACAGGGAAGGTTCACCCCTCCACTTT. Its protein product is CASSLGDREGSPLHF.